This record covers a single TCR beta chain. Antigen: not known. Time point of the sample: week 47, end of study. The content of each vaccine dose was 300 ug of mutant IDH1 20-mer peptide, and topical imiquimod accompanied it. Sequencing was performed with immunoSEQ multiplex PCR; in TCRdb, only in-frame clones are kept and a portion is missing. This table has tens of thousands of clones, less than 90% appearing once. The data are from a study of a mutant IDH1 vaccine in newly diagnosed glioma. Study as a whole: The study started vaccination 4-6 weeks after radiotherapy alone, or with temozolomide cycles. In the visit schedule, V12 fell in week 35, while V13 fell in week 47. Study results and caveats: Pseudoprogression appeared unlinked to shifts in leading peripheral T cell clonotypes. Induction of immune responses by the vaccine occurred in about 92% of patients.

The CDR3 consists of 15 residues. Germline V gene lookup returns CDR1 LNHDA and CDR2 SQIVND (reference sequence). V was clipped by 3 bases and J by 7 bases; unmatched bases: 9. This TCR came from a woman aged 45 to 65 with glioma. This chain joins TRBV19 and TRBJ1-5; 7 nucleotides match TRBD1. The starting material was PBMCs, obtained from a glioma patient whose treatment included an IDH1 peptide vaccine. In nucleotides, the CDR3 is TGTGCCAGTAGTATCGAGAGCGCAGGGGGACAGCCCCAGCATTTT. It specifies CASSIESAGGQPQHF.